The T cell receptor (beta chain) described here comes from a study of T cell responses to AZD1222 COVID-19 vaccine. The method was immunoSEQ multiplex PCR; TCRdb's version includes in-frame clones alone and lacks a portion of them. The data hold over 75,000 clones, with over 75% observed a single time. In germline, CDR1 is SGHDT, CDR2 YYEEEE. V lost 4 bases and J lost 2, with 25 bases in between. CDR3 length: 19 residues. The sample here was peripheral blood, taken 28 days after the second AZD1222 dose. This sequence joins TRBV5-6 and TRBJ1-3; D is undetermined. The TCR was taken from an adult who received the AZD1222 COVID-19 vaccine. This CDR3 reads CASSLSAARSAVAGNTIYF. CDR3 bases: TGTGCCAGCAGCCTGTCCGCAGCTCGAAGCGCCGTCGCTGGAAACACCATATATTTT.